Following are 5 T cell receptor beta chains from one sample sequenced in a study of cytomegalovirus exposure and HLA in healthy donors. This table comes from immunoSEQ multiplex PCR, and its TCRdb copy is limited to in-frame clones, with some not included. Altogether under 200,000 clones are present, about 90% being singletons, with the ten largest covering around 3.1%. The material sequenced was PBMCs. These receptor sequences come from a woman between 18 and 29 years old in good health and CMV-seropositive.

V is TRBV7-2 and J is TRBJ1-1; D remains unclear. The germline V gene has CDR1 SGHTA and CDR2 FQGNSA. The CDR3 runs 15 residues. Deletions cut 1 base from V and 1 base from J, with 10 bases between. CDR3 coding DNA: TGTGCCAGCAGCTTAGAAGGGAGTAAGAACACTGAAGCTTTCTTT. Its translation is CASSLEGSKNTEAFF.

The V call is TRBV7-9, the J call TRBJ2-7; unclear D gene. The germline V and J ends were trimmed by 1 base and 0 bases, with 10 bases remaining between them. Per the germline V gene, CDR1 is SEHNR and CDR2 is FQNEAQ (reference sequence). The CDR3 runs 15 residues. CDR3 bases: TGTGCCAGCAGCTTAGATCCCCCCAGCTCCTACGAGCAGTACTTC. Encoded protein: CASSLDPPSSYEQYF. Full variable domain (outside the CDR3, taken from reference TRBV7-9 and TRBJ2-7): DTGVSQNPRHKITKRGQNVTFRCDPISEHNRLYWYRQTLGQGPEFLTYFQNEAQLEKSRLLSDRFSAERPKGSFSTLEIQRTEQGDSAMYLCASSLDPPSSYEQYFGPGTRLTVT.

The chain employs TRBV11-2 and TRBJ2-2; 13 bases are a match to TRBD2. CDR1 is SGHAT and CDR2 is FQNNGV in the germline V gene. Trimming cost V 6 bases and J 0 bases; bases outside gene matches: 4. This CDR3 has 17 residues. CDR3 amino acids: CASSSGTSGANTGELFF. The CDR3 coding sequence is TGTGCCAGCAGTTCCGGGACTAGCGGGGCGAACACCGGGGAGCTGTTTTTT. Filled out from reference TRBV11-2 and TRBJ2-2, the complete variable domain reads EAGVAQSPRYKIIEKRQSVAFWCNPISGHATLYWYQQILGQGPKLLIQFQNNGVVDDSQLPKDRFSAERLKGVDSTLKIQPAKLEDSAVYLCASSSGTSGANTGELFFGEGSRLTVL.

In its sample, this clone was seen once. The V call is TRBV2, the J call TRBJ1-5, with D uncertain. There are 14 residues in the CDR3. CDR1 is SNHLY and CDR2 is FYNNEI in the germline V gene. V lost 6 bases, J lost 0 bases, and 9 bases lay in between. This CDR3 reads CASSAGVSNQPQHF. The CDR3, as DNA: TGTGCCAGCAGCGCCGGGGTTAGCAATCAGCCCCAGCATTTT.

The chain uses TRBV7-9 and TRBJ1-1, with 11 bases fitting TRBD1. From germline, CDR1 is SEHNR and CDR2 FQNEAQ (reference sequence). V lost 5 bases, J lost 7 bases, and 9 bases stayed unmatched. The CDR3 consists of 15 residues. The CDR3 loop is CASSPGQGAVDEAFF. The CDR3 nucleotides are TGTGCCAGCAGCCCCGGACAGGGGGCGGTTGATGAAGCTTTCTTT.